A selection of T cell receptor beta chains follows, all from one sample in a study of T cell responses to AZD1222 COVID-19 vaccine. Data came from immunoSEQ multiplex PCR; TCRdb stores just in-frame clones and leaves some out. The data show about 140,000 clones, roughly 90% seen once. The sample consisted of peripheral blood, taken on day 0 of AZD1222 vaccination. The receptors were sampled from an adult in good health. CDR3s include the opening cysteine and the closing phenylalanine or tryptophan. A D gene is named only where the DNA matches it firmly. Clone sizes are given selectively: once, few, many, or a class where the clone is expanded.

clone size	V gene	J gene	D gene	CDR3 DNA	CDR3 protein
NA	TRBV18	TRBJ1-5	TRBD1	TGTGCCAGCTCATCTACCCCGGACAGGGTCAATCAGCCCCAGCATTTT	CASSSTPDRVNQPQHF
NA	TRBV11-2	TRBJ2-1	NA	TGTGCCAGCAGCCCGGCCGGGGCGAACAATGAGCAGTTCTTC	CASSPAGANNEQFF
many	TRBV5-1	TRBJ1-2	NA	TGCGCCAGCAAAGGAGGAGGGTATGGCTACACCTTC	CASKGGGYGYTF
NA	TRBV19	TRBJ1-3	TRBD1	TGTGCCAGTGCGGGACAGGGAGGGGACACCATATATTTT	CASAGQGGDTIYF
NA	TRBV14	TRBJ1-1	NA	TGTGCCAGCAGCCAAGATAGTAAACGGGGGGAAGCTTTCTTT	CASSQDSKRGEAFF
NA	TRBV18	TRBJ1-5	NA	TGTGCCAGCTCACCATTACAGGGCAGCAATCAGCCCCAGCATTTT	CASSPLQGSNQPQHF
NA	TRBV7-9	TRBJ2-1	NA	TGTGCCAGCAGCCCATTAGTAACGGGACACAATGAGCAGTTCTTC	CASSPLVTGHNEQFF
NA	TRBV6-5	TRBJ1-5	TRBD1	TGTGCCAGCAGGGACTTGACAGGGAACAATCAGCCCCAGCATTTT	CASRDLTGNNQPQHF
NA	TRBV24-1	TRBJ2-1	NA	TGTGCCACCAGTGACTCAATCGGGACATCGAGGGACAATGAGCAGTTCTTC	CATSDSIGTSRDNEQFF
once	TRBV7-2	TRBJ1-6	NA	TGTGCCAGCAGCTTGGGCCAGGGGTTCGCCCCCCCCCTCCACTTT	CASSLGQGFAPPLHF
once	TRBV28	TRBJ1-2	NA	TGTGCCAGCAGTTTATTAGGGGCTCTTGACTATGGCTACACCTTC	CASSLLGALDYGYTF
NA	TRBV9	TRBJ1-1	TRBD1	TGTGCCAGCAGCCCTCAGGGGGCCTCGAACACTGAAGCTTTCTTT	CASSPQGASNTEAFF
NA	TRBV7-9	TRBJ2-1	NA	TGTGCCAGCAGTTCCGACGACTCCCCTAGTTACAATGAGCAGTTCTTC	CASSSDDSPSYNEQFF
NA	TRBV11-2	TRBJ1-2	NA	TGTGCCAGCAGCTCGGGTTCGATCTATGGCTACACCTTC	CASSSGSIYGYTF
NA	TRBV2	TRBJ2-2	NA	TGTGCCAGCAGTGAATTTAATGGAGGGGCCGGGGAGCTGTTTTTT	CASSEFNGGAGELFF
NA	TRBV5-1	TRBJ2-1	TRBD1	TGCGCCAGCAGCCTATCACGACAGGGTCTCAATGAGCAGTTCTTC	CASSLSRQGLNEQFF
NA	TRBV6-1	TRBJ2-3	TRBD1	TGTGCCAGCAGTGAGGACAGGGGGAGCACAGATACGCAGTATTTT	CASSEDRGSTDTQYF
NA	TRBV6-5	TRBJ2-3	NA	TGTGCCAGCATATTTGGGGATACGCAGTATTTT	CASIFGDTQYF
NA	TRBV28	TRBJ2-2	NA	TGTGCCAGCCTAGGGAGAGGTAACACCGGGGAGCTGTTTTTT	CASLGRGNTGELFF
NA	TRBV7-9	TRBJ1-5	NA	TGTGCCAGCACCTCGGGTAGGGTGGGGGATCAGCCCCAGCATTTT	CASTSGRVGDQPQHF
NA	TRBV27	TRBJ1-5	NA	TGTGCCAGCAGTTTAGTAAATGGGCCCCAGCATTTT	CASSLVNGPQHF
NA	TRBV21-1	TRBJ2-5	NA	TGTGCCAGCAGCTCAAGGGCGGAAGGGGCACAAGAGACCCAGTACTTC	CASSSRAEGAQETQYF
NA	TRBV19	TRBJ2-1	NA	TGTGCCAGTAGTCGTGGGCTAGCGATCAATGAGCAGTTCTTC	CASSRGLAINEQFF
few	TRBV6-5	TRBJ2-1	TRBD1	TGTGCCAGCTGGAACAGGGGTAGTAATGAGCAGTTCTTC	CASWNRGSNEQFF
NA	TRBV28	TRBJ1-1	NA	TGTGCCAGCAGTTCGGGGGGGTTGAACACTGAAGCTTTCTTT	CASSSGGLNTEAFF
NA	TRBV4-3	TRBJ2-3	TRBD2	TGCGCCAGCAGCCAAGAGTCCACTAGCGGGGGACCCTGGGTCACAGATACGCAGTATTTT	CASSQESTSGGPWVTDTQYF